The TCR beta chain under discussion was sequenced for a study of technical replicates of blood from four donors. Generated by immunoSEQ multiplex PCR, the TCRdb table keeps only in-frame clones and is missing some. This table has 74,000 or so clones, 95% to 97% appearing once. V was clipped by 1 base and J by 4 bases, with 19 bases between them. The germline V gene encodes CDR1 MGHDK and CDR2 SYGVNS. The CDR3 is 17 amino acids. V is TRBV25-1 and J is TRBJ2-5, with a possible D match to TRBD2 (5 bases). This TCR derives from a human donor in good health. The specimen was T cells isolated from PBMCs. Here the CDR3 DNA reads TGTGCCAGCAGTGAATGGAATAGCGAAGAGTTCCGAGAGACCCAGTACTTC. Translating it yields CASSEWNSEEFRETQYF.